This T cell receptor beta chain was recovered during a study of CXCR3-negative and CXCR3-positive naive CD8 T cells. Whole-study context: Per library, roughly 1.4 +/- 0.3 million reads; about 135 million TRB reads overall. General study findings and limits: Against CXCR3-negative naive cells, CXCR3-positive naive cells showed more hydrophobic TRB CDR3s. Comparably high diversity was seen in both naive subsets, and much lower diversity in memory CD8+ cells.

The libraries of TRB cDNA were constructed through 5' RACE using UMI labels. TCRdb re-called the 5' RACE reads; every CDR3 protein appears as one record, without DNA. The sample table sets out about 60,000 distinct CDR3 sequences. Germline CDR1 is SNHLY and CDR2 is FYNNEI. The CDR3 runs to 13 residues. As to this clonotype: Its antigen is not known.

The origin of this receptor is a human donor in good health. Some clones in this sample may be carry-over from other donors' samples. Sequencing input: naive CXCR3+ CD8+ T cells from blood. The subset here: CD45RO-CCR7+CD27+CD95- naive CD8+ T cells expressing CXCR3 (TNR3+). This sequence joins TRBV2 and TRBJ2-5; no DNA is available, so the TRBD1 call from TCRdb remains unchecked. CDR3: CASLGAETETQYF.